The 21 T cell receptor beta chains given below trace back to one sample, sequenced in a study of regulatory T cells in long-lasting Graves disease. Time point: newly diagnosed GD, antithyroid drugs for less than 3 months. After RNA was extracted from PBMCs, the TCR library was made from it. The TCR beta library used iRepertoire HTBI primers with Arm-PCR amplification of CDR3. TCRdb processed the multiplex PCR reads anew with MiXCR; each CDR3 protein has one entry. The table lists a few hundred thousand distinct CDR3 sequences, 20% to 25% of them singletons. The specimen comprised peripheral blood mononuclear cells (PBMCs), sampled at new diagnosis, from a patient treated with antithyroid drugs. Receptor source: a female donor with Graves disease.

As concerns this clonotype: One base separates it from a far larger clone, so it is likely a read error. The rearrangement joins TRBV6-2 or TRBV6-3 to TRBJ2-7; D ambiguous. The CDR3 spans 12 residues. In germline, CDR1 is MNHEY, CDR2 SVGEGT. DNA for the CDR3: TGTGCCAGCAGTTACTCGATCTACGAGCAGCACTTC. Its protein product is CASSYSIYEQHF.

The table lists this clonotype with many counts. The rearrangement joins TRBV6-2 or TRBV6-3 to TRBJ1-1; D is perhaps TRBD1 (6 bases). Between the trimmed V and J ends, which lost 2 bases and 4 bases, there was a span of 23 bases. This CDR3 spans 18 amino acids. The germline gives CDR1 MNHEY, CDR2 SVGEGT. CDR3 region: CASSYIGLRGQVGTEAFF. The CDR3, as DNA: TGTGCCAGCAGTTACATCGGTCTTAGGGGACAAGTGGGCACTGAAGCTTTCTTT.

The sample holds many counts of this clonotype. The gene calls are TRBV27 and TRBJ1-5; D call uncertain. The V end was cut by 3 bases, the J end by 5 bases, with 8 bases between. The CDR3 covers 13 residues. Germline-derived CDR1 and CDR2 are MNHEY and SMNVEV (reference sequence). CDR3 residues: CASSFESDQPQHF. Written as DNA, the CDR3 is TGTGCCAGCAGTTTCGAGTCCGATCAGCCCCAGCATTTT.

This clonotype was seen at least ten times. The rearrangement joins TRBV15 to TRBJ1-6; D not resolved. The germline gives CDR1 LNHNV, CDR2 YYDKDF (reference sequence). CDR3 length: 13 residues. V lost 3 bases, J lost 5 bases, and 5 bases lay in between. The CDR3 is CATSSGHNSPLHF. The CDR3 DNA sequence: TGTGCCACCAGCAGTGGACATAATTCACCCCTCCACTTT.

This clonotype showed up many times. The chain recombines TRBV7-9 with TRBJ1-2, with no clear D. V was shortened by 1 base and J by 4 bases, with 10 bases between the two germline ends. This CDR3 has 14 amino acids. Germline V lookup: CDR1 SEHNR, CDR2 FQNEAQ (reference sequence). CDR3 nucleotide sequence: TGTGCCAGCAGCTTAGTCGGGCCGCGCTATGGCTACACCTTC. Translated, it gives CASSLVGPRYGYTF. Variable domain in full (rest from reference TRBV7-9 and TRBJ1-2): DTGVSQNPRHKITKRGQNVTFRCDPISEHNRLYWYRQTLGQGPEFLTYFQNEAQLEKSRLLSDRFSAERPKGSFSTLEIQRTEQGDSAMYLCASSLVGPRYGYTFGSGTRLTVV.

Many counts were recorded for this clonotype. The chain couples TRBV29-1 to TRBJ2-5, with D perhaps TRBD1 (6 bases). The length of the CDR3 is 11 residues. Germline V gene sequence: CDR1 SQVTM, CDR2 ANQGSEA. The germline V and J ends were trimmed by 6 bases and 5 bases, with 10 bases remaining between them. CDR3 bases: TGCAGCGTGAACAGGGTGGAGACCCAGTACTTC. Protein: CSVNRVETQYF.

This clonotype was counted many times. The V gene is TRBV4-3, the J gene TRBJ2-5; 13 positions match TRBD2. CDR1 is LGHNA, CDR2 YSLEER, per germline. V was clipped by 4 bases and J by 1 base; unmatched bases: 6. The length of the CDR3 is 17 residues. CDR3 protein: CASSRRTSGGTQETQYF. In nucleotides, the CDR3 is TGCGCCAGCAGCCGTCGGACTAGCGGGGGTACCCAAGAGACCCAGTACTTC.

J is TRBJ2-7 and V is TRBV20-1; 14 nucleotides align to TRBD2. Germline CDR1 DFQATT, CDR2 SNEGSKA (reference sequence). This CDR3 contains 17 residues. The V gene end was trimmed by 4 bases and the J gene end by 10 bases; junction bases not matched to a gene: 18. For the CDR3, the DNA is TGCAGTGCTAAGGGGGGTTCGGGACTAGCGGGAGCCAGCGGACAGTACTTC. It is translated as CSAKGGSGLAGASGQYF.

Regarding this clonotype: A single base separates this from a much larger clone, so it may be a read error. The chain carries TRBV15 and TRBJ1-2; 7 nucleotides match TRBD1. Per germline, CDR1 LNHNV and CDR2 YYDKDF (reference sequence). This CDR3 comprises 14 residues. J gave up 2 bases and V 8 bases, and 8 bases lay outside the gene matches. CDR3 residues: CATGWDRFNYGYTF. As DNA, the CDR3 is TGTGCCACCGGCTGGGACAGATTCAACTATGGCTACACCTTC.

This clonotype is a singleton in its sample. A far more abundant clone sits one base away, making this likely a read error. The chain recombines TRBV7-9 with TRBJ2-1; TRBD2 matches at 7 bases. This CDR3 contains 19 residues. Trimming took 3 bases from V and 0 from J; bases not matched to a gene: 14. Germline-derived CDR1 and CDR2 are SEHNR and FQNEAQ (reference sequence). CDR3 in DNA: TGTGCCAGCAGCTTCTTACCCCTCACTCTAGCGGTCTCCTACAATGAGCAGTTCTTC. Its translation is CASSFLPLTLAVSYNEQFF.

Worth noting for this clonotype: The CDR3 does not close with the conserved phenylalanine or tryptophan, likely indicating a read error. The V and J genes are TRBV11-3 and TRBJ2-5, with 9 nucleotides matching TRBD2. CDR3 length equals 12 residues. Trimming at V came to 3 bases and at J to 11 bases, leaving 4 bases not matched to a gene. Germline V gene lookup returns CDR1 SGHNT and CDR2 YENEEA. The CDR3 protein is CASSFAGGRQYS. CDR3 in DNA: TGTGCCAGCAGCTTTGCGGGAGGGAGGCAGTACTCC.

This clonotype was counted ten times or more. V and J are TRBV29-1 and TRBJ2-3; TRBD1 matches 8 bases. The germline V gene encodes CDR1 SQVTM and CDR2 ANQGSEA. This CDR3 spans 13 amino acids. V lost 4 bases, J lost 4 bases, and 4 bases stayed unmatched. The CDR3 is CSVGTGIADTQYF. The DNA for the CDR3 is TGCAGCGTTGGGACAGGGATCGCAGATACGCAGTATTTT.

This clonotype was observed at least ten times. The rearrangement uses TRBV20-1 and TRBJ1-5; 10 bases agree with TRBD1. Germline CDR1 reads DFQATT; CDR2 reads SNEGSKA (reference sequence). There are 15 residues in the CDR3. J gave up 5 bases and V 3 bases, and 7 bases lay outside the gene matches. The CDR3 DNA sequence: TGCAGTGCTAGCCAGGGACAGGGGTTCTATCAGCCCCAGCATTTT. Encoded protein: CSASQGQGFYQPQHF.

This chain uses TRBV11-2 with TRBJ1-6; no clear D gene. The CDR3 is 15 residues long. V lost 3 bases, J lost 10 bases, and 16 bases lay in between. Germline V gene lookup returns CDR1 SGHAT and CDR2 FQNNGV. The CDR3 coding sequence is TGTGCCAGCAGCTTGGAGGGCAATAGAGGGTCACCCCTCCACTTT. Amino acid sequence: CASSLEGNRGSPLHF. Filled out from reference TRBV11-2 and TRBJ1-6, the complete variable domain reads EAGVAQSPRYKIIEKRQSVAFWCNPISGHATLYWYQQILGQGPKLLIQFQNNGVVDDSQLPKDRFSAERLKGVDSTLKIQPAKLEDSAVYLCASSLEGNRGSPLHFGNGTRLTVT.

This clonotype has a handful of counts. The rearrangement joins TRBV28 to TRBJ2-7, with TRBD1 matching over 11 bases. Germline values: CDR1 MDHEN, CDR2 SYDVKM. The CDR3 has 15 amino acids. Germline trimming cut 7 bases from V and 4 bases from J; bases unmatched to any gene: 9. CDR3 region: CASTAGQGVMYEQYF. The CDR3 DNA is TGTGCCAGCACCGCGGGACAGGGGGTAATGTACGAGCAGTACTTC. Variable domain in full (rest from reference TRBV28 and TRBJ2-7): DVKVTQSSRYLVKRTGEKVFLECVQDMDHENMFWYRQDPGLGLRLIYFSYDVKMKEKGDIPEGYSVSREKKERFSLILESASTNQTSMYLCASTAGQGVMYEQYFGPGTRLTVT.

This clonotype has ten or more counts. The rearrangement joins TRBV12-3 or TRBV12-4 to TRBJ2-1, with D possibly TRBD1 on 5 matching bases. The CDR3 contains 15 residues. V lost 6 bases to trimming and J lost 7 bases, with 19 bases between them. The CDR3 reads CASSISWGPGNEQFF. In DNA, the CDR3 is TGTGCCAGCAGCATTAGCTGGGGCCCTGGGAATGAGCAGTTCTTC.

This clonotype was seen repeatedly, ten times or more. The chain carries TRBV6-5 and TRBJ2-5; 7 positions agree with TRBD1. The V gene's germline CDR1 is MNHEY and CDR2 SVGAGI. The length of the CDR3 is 15 residues. V trimming: 2 bases; J trimming: 4 bases; junction bases outside the gene matches: 7. CDR3 nucleotides: TGTGCCAGCAGTTACGTAAGGGGGCGGTCAGAGACCCAGTACTTC. This encodes CASSYVRGRSETQYF.

A note on this clonotype: A much larger clonotype is one base distant, so this may be a read error. The chain recombines TRBV7-2 with TRBJ2-7; 10 positions match TRBD2. V lost 7 bases to trimming and J lost 3 bases; unmatched junction nucleotides: 6. CDR3 length: 14 residues. CDR1 and CDR2 from the germline V gene are SGHTA and FQGNSA. The CDR3 DNA reads as TGTGCCAGCACCCCCCTAGCGGGGGTCTACGAGCAGTACTTC. Its translation is CASTPLAGVYEQYF.

Ten or more counts support this clonotype. The rearrangement joins TRBV20-1 to TRBJ2-7; D might be TRBD1 or TRBD2, each matching 7 bases. The CDR3 extends over 15 amino acids. Germline CDR1 and CDR2: DFQATT and SNEGSKA (reference sequence). V was shortened by 3 bases and J by 6 bases, with 21 bases between the two germline ends. The DNA of the CDR3 is TGCAGTGCTAGTCACCCTAGCAGGGGGGGAGCCGAGCAGTACTTC. It codes for CSASHPSRGGAEQYF.

CDR3: CASSLDSGFGKNIQYF. The CDR3 coding sequence is TGTGCCAGCAGCTTAGACTCAGGGTTCGGCAAAAACATTCAGTACTTC. The V gene is TRBV7-2, the J gene TRBJ2-4; D perhaps matches TRBD1 (5 bases). Germline CDR1 is SGHTA and CDR2 is FQGNSA. The CDR3 is made up of 16 amino acids. Trimming removed 1 base at V and 3 bases at J, with 13 bases between. Complete variable domain (other parts from reference TRBV7-2 and TRBJ2-4): GAGVSQSPSNKVTEKGKDVELRCDPISGHTALYWYRQSLGQGLEFLIYFQGNSAPDKSGLPSDRFSAERTGGSVSTLTIQRTQQEDSAVYLCASSLDSGFGKNIQYFGAGTRLSVL.

For this clonotype: It is likely a read error: a sequence one base away is far more abundant. V and J are TRBV27 and TRBJ2-3, with a tentative D call TRBD1 (5 bases). Per the germline V gene, CDR1 is MNHEY and CDR2 is SMNVEV (reference sequence). The V and J ends lost 6 bases and 3 bases respectively, with 10 bases between them. The CDR3 consists of 13 residues. The CDR3 DNA reads as TGTGCCAGCAGGGGCAGGGTAACAGATACGCAGTATTTT. It specifies CASRGRVTDTQYF.